Listed below are T cell receptor beta chains from one sample, sequenced in a study of blood T cell repertoires in COVID-19. TCRdb keeps only in-frame clones here, not all; method: immunoSEQ multiplex PCR. This sample yields 150,000 or so clones, of which 84% are seen a single time; approximately 8.4% belongs to the top ten. Specimen: PBMCs or T cells enriched from blood (not recorded which). These TCRs come from a woman aged 45-60 years who had recovered from COVID-19. Both conserved end residues are part of each CDR3.

v_call,j_call,cdr3_aa
TRBV5-1,TRBJ1-1,CASSVQENTEAFF
TRBV19,TRBJ1-5,CASREDRRQRNQPQHF
TRBV28,TRBJ1-1,CASSIPDRAHEAFF
TRBV18,TRBJ1-2,CASSPWAETSNGYTF
TRBV7-2,TRBJ2-3,CASSLSGARTDTQYF
TRBV3-1/TRBV3-2,TRBJ1-1,CASSQWTGEAFF
TRBV7-2,TRBJ1-4,CASATRSGEKLFF
TRBV14,TRBJ1-1,CASSPRQGARITEAFF
TRBV7-9,TRBJ1-5,CASSLNSDQPQHF
TRBV9,TRBJ2-6,CASSVAVSGANVLTF
TRBV5-1,TRBJ1-2,CASSHGDRDPNYGYTF
TRBV5-4,TRBJ1-2,CASSLARDNYGYTF